The 18 T cell receptor beta chains reported below all come from one sample, sequenced in a study of T cells after yellow fever vaccination. From the 5' RACE reads, TCRdb called clonotypes with MiXCR, one entry per CDR3 protein. This sample has 450,000 to 650,000 distinct CDR3 sequences; about 14% occur once, and the top ten carry around an eighth. The material was PBMCs, obtained on the day of the yellow fever booster vaccination. Receptors originate from a man under 40 who received the YFV17D yellow fever vaccine.

The chain couples TRBV30 to TRBJ2-3, with D uncertain. The CDR3 runs 12 residues. Trimming shortened V by 0 bases and J by 3 bases, and 4 bases separated the two germline ends. In germline, CDR1 is GTSNPN, CDR2 SVGIG (reference sequence). CDR3 sequence reads: CAWSVRTDTQYF. DNA of the CDR3: TGTGCCTGGAGTGTACGTACAGATACGCAGTATTTT.

This clonotype was counted only a few times. The junction departs from the called germline gene at one end, perhaps through a read error. This chain joins TRBV4-3 and TRBJ1-4; 7 bases line up with TRBD1. The germline CDR1 and CDR2 sequences are LGHNA and YSLEER. The length of the CDR3 is 16 residues. CDR3 DNA sequence: TGCGCCAGCAGCCAACAAATGACAGGGCTTCGTGAAAAACTGCTTTTT. Translating gives CASSQQMTGLREKLLF.

This clonotype was detected a few times. The CDR3 bases are TGTGCCAGCAGGGGACAGGGTTTCGTTGGCACTGAAGCTTTCTTT. It encodes CASRGQGFVGTEAFF. The J gene is TRBJ1-1, the V gene TRBV6-1, with 9 nucleotides matching TRBD1. The CDR3 totals 15 residues. V was clipped by 6 bases and J by 4 bases; unmatched bases: 9. CDR1 is MNHNS and CDR2 is SASEGT in the germline V gene.

The chain combines TRBV28 with TRBJ2-1; TRBD2 aligns across 11 bases. Trimming took 9 bases from V and 3 from J; bases not matched to a gene: 4. The CDR3 has 14 residues. From germline, CDR1 is MDHEN and CDR2 SYDVKM. The CDR3 DNA reads as TGTGCCAGTCAAACTAGCGGGAGCTACAATGAGCAGTTCTTC. The encoded protein is CASQTSGSYNEQFF.

CDR3 bases: TGTGCCAGCAGCTCCCGGACTAGCGGGAGTCGATACAATGAGCAGTTCTTC. Amino acid sequence: CASSSRTSGSRYNEQFF. This chain uses TRBV7-2 with TRBJ2-1; 13 positions agree with TRBD2. The germline V gene encodes CDR1 SGHTA and CDR2 FQGNSA. The length of the CDR3 is 17 residues. V was pared by 4 bases and J by 4 bases, with 7 bases of the junction left unmatched.

This clonotype has a single count. This chain uses TRBV7-2 with TRBJ2-5; D uncertain. This CDR3 is 12 amino acids long. With 0 bases removed from V and 8 bases from J, the gap between germline ends came to 7 bases. Germline V gene sequence: CDR1 SGHTA, CDR2 FQGNSA. As DNA, the CDR3 is TGTGCCAGCAGCTTAGCGCTGAGAACCCAGTACTTC. This translates into CASSLALRTQYF.

This clonotype was found a few times. The gene calls are TRBV27 and TRBJ2-4; D not resolved. V was cut by 8 bases and J by 7 bases, with 15 bases left in between. This CDR3 region has 13 residues. Germline V gene sequence: CDR1 MNHEY, CDR2 SMNVEV (reference sequence). CDR3 loop: CASSNDLGNIQYF. DNA for the CDR3: TGTGCCAGCTCGAATGACTTGGGGAACATTCAGTACTTC.

The chain combines TRBV7-2 with TRBJ2-3, with D perhaps being TRBD1 or TRBD2 (6 bases each). Trimming stripped 6 bases from V and 2 bases from J, with 12 bases between. This CDR3 is built from 14 residues. The germline V gene has CDR1 SGHTA and CDR2 FQGNSA. CDR3 amino acids: CASRRGDNTDTQYF. The DNA of the CDR3 is TGTGCCAGCAGAAGGGGGGACAACACAGATACGCAGTATTTT.

This clonotype was observed a few times. J is TRBJ2-3 and V is TRBV7-2; TRBD2 might be the D (5 bases). This CDR3 spans 15 amino acids. Per the germline V gene, CDR1 is SGHTA and CDR2 is FQGNSA. The V gene lost 5 bases and the J gene lost 2 bases, with 14 bases spanning the gap. In DNA, the CDR3 is TGTGCCAGCAGCCTAGTCACAGCGGCCACAGATACGCAGTATTTT. It is translated as CASSLVTAATDTQYF.

The rearrangement uses TRBV24-1 and TRBJ2-1, with D tentatively TRBD1 (6 bases). The germline CDR1 and CDR2 sequences are KGHDR and SFDVKD. This CDR3 has 12 residues. Trimming removed 9 bases from V and 2 bases from J, with 7 bases in between. This CDR3 reads CATGTTYNEQFF. The CDR3 region has the DNA TGTGCCACCGGGACAACCTACAATGAGCAGTTCTTC.

This clonotype has only a few counts. The CDR3 sequence is CATSDRRGANTGELFF. CDR3 bases: TGTGCCACCAGTGATCGGCGGGGGGCGAACACCGGGGAGCTGTTTTTT. V and J are TRBV24-1 and TRBJ2-2; 8 bases match TRBD2. This CDR3 has 16 amino acids. The germline gives CDR1 KGHDR, CDR2 SFDVKD. Trimming removed 3 bases from V and 0 bases from J; junction bases left unmatched: 2.

This chain's CDR3 is CATGEGRSNQPQHF. CDR3 nucleotide sequence: TGTGCCACCGGGGAGGGGAGAAGCAATCAGCCCCAGCATTTT. The J gene is TRBJ1-5, the V gene TRBV15; perhaps TRBD1 as D (5 bases). The CDR3 is 14 residues long. Germline V lookup: CDR1 LNHNV, CDR2 YYDKDF (reference sequence). Trimming removed 8 bases at V and 1 base at J, with 12 bases between.

J is TRBJ2-7 and V is TRBV6-5; no clear D gene. The CDR3 totals 11 residues. The V and J ends lost 7 bases and 3 bases respectively, with 7 bases between them. The germline V gene encodes CDR1 MNHEY and CDR2 SVGAGI. The CDR3 DNA reads TGTGCCAGCATCGACCTCTACGAGCAGTACTTC. It yields the protein CASIDLYEQYF.

This clonotype came up a few times. The J gene is TRBJ2-7, the V gene TRBV20-1; a possible D gene is TRBD2 (6 bases). There are 13 residues in the CDR3. In germline, CDR1 is DFQATT, CDR2 SNEGSKA (reference sequence). The ends were cut back, 2 bases at V and 0 bases at J, with 8 bases in the middle. CDR3 DNA: TGCAGTGCTAGACTAGCGAGCTCCTACGAGCAGTACTTC. Translation: CSARLASSYEQYF.

This clonotype has a handful of counts. This chain uses TRBV6-5 with TRBJ2-2, with D perhaps given as TRBD1 or TRBD2 (5 bases each). V gave up 2 bases and J gave up 7 bases, with 8 bases separating them. CDR1 and CDR2 from the germline V gene are MNHEY and SVGAGI. This CDR3 spans 13 amino acids. For the CDR3, the DNA is TGTGCCAGCAGTTACGGGGGTTACGGGGAGCTGTTTTTT. Translating it yields CASSYGGYGELFF.

In its sample, this clonotype was seen a few times. The chain is built from TRBV7-9 and TRBJ1-2, with D possibly TRBD1 on 5 matching bases. Trimming left V 3 bases short and J 8 bases short, with 13 bases between. This CDR3 comprises 13 residues. Germline V gives CDR1 SEHNR, CDR2 FQNEAQ (reference sequence). In DNA, the CDR3 is TGTGCCAGCAGCTTCGGCCAGGGCAGGGGCTACACCTTC. This translates into CASSFGQGRGYTF.

The chain recombines TRBV28 with TRBJ2-7; the D is unclear. This CDR3 is 13 amino acids long. Trimming removed 6 bases at V and 4 bases at J, with 13 bases between. Germline-derived CDR1 and CDR2 are MDHEN and SYDVKM. The CDR3 sequence is CASSPWGGYEQYF. CDR3 in DNA: TGTGCCAGCAGCCCATGGGGTGGGTACGAGCAGTACTTC.

V and J are TRBV12-3 or TRBV12-4 and TRBJ1-5, with TRBD1 matching 11 bases. Trimming took 2 bases from V and 11 from J; bases not matched to a gene: 5. This CDR3 contains 14 residues. Here the CDR3 DNA reads TGTGCCAGCAGTTTAAGGGTGGGACAGGGGGCCCAGCATTTT. It translates to CASSLRVGQGAQHF.